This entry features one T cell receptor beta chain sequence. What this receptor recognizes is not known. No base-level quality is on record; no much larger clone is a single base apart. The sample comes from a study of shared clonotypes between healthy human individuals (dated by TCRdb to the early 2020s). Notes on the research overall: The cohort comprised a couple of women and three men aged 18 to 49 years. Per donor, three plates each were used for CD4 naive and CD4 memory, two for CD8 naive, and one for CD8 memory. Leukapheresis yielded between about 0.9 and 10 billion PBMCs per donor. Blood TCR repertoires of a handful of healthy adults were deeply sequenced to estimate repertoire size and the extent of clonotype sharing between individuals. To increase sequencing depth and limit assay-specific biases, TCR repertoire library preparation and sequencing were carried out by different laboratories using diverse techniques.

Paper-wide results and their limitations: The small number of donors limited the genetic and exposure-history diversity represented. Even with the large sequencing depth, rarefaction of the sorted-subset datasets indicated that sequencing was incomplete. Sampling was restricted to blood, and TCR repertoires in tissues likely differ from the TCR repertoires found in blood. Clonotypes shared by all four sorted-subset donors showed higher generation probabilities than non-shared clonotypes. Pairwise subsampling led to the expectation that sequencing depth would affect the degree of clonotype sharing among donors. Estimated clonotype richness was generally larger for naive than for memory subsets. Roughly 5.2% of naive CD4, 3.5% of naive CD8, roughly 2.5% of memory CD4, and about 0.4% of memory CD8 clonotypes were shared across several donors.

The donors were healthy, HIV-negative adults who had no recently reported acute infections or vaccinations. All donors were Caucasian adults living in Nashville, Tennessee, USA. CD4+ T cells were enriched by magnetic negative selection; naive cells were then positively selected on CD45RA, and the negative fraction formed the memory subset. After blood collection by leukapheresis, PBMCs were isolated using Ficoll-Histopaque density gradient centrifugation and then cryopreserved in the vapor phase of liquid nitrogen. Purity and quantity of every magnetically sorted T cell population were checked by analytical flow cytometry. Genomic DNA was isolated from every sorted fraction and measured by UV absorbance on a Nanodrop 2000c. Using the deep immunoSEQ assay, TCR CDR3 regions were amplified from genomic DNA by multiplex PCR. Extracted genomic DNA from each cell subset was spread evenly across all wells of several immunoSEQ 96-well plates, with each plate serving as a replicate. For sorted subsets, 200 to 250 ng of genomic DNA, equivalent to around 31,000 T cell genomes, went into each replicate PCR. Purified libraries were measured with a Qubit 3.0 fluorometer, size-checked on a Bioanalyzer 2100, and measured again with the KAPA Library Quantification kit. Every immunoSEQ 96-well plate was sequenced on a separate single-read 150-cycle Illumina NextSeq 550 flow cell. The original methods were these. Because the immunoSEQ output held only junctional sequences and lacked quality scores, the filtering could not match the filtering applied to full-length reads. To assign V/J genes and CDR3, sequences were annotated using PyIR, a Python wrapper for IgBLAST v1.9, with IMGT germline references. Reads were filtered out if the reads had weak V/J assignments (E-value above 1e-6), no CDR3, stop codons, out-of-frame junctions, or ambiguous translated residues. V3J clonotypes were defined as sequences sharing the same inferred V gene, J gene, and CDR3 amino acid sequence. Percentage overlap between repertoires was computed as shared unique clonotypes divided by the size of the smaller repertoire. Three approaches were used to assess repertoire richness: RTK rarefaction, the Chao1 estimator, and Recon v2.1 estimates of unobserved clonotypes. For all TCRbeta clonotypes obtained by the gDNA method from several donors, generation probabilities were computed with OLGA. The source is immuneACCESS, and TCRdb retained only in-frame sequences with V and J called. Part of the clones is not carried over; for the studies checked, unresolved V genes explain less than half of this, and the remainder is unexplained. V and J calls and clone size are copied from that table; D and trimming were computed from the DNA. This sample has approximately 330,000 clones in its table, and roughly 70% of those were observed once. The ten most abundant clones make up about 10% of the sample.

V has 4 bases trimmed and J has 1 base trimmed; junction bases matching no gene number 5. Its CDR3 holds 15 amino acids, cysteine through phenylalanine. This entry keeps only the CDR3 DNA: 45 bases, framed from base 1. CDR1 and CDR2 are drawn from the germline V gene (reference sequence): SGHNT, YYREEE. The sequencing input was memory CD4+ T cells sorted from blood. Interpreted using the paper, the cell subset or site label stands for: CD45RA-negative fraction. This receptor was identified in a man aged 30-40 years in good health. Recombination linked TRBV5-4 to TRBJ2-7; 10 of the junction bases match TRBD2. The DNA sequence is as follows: TGTGCCAGCAGCAATAGCGGGAGGATATCCTACGAGCAGTACTTC. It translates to CASSNSGRISYEQYF.